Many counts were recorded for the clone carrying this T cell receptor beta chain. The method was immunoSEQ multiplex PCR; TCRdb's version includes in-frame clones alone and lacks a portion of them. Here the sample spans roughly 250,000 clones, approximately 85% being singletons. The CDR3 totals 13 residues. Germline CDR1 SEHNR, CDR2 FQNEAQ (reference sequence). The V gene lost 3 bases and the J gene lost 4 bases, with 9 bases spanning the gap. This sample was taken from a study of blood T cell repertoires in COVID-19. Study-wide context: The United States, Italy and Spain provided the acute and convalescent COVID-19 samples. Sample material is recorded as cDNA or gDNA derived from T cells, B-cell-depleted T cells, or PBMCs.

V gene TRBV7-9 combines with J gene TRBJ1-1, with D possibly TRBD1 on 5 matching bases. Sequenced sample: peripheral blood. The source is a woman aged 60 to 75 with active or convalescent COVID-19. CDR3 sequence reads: CASSFGRATEAFF. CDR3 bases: TGTGCCAGCAGCTTTGGCAGGGCCACTGAAGCTTTCTTT.